The T cell receptor beta chain described here comes from a study of early T cells in non-severe SARS-CoV-2 infection. Each cDNA molecule carried a unique molecular identifier. One entry per CDR3 protein results from TCRdb running MiXCR on the 5' RACE reads. The sample consists of about 49,000 distinct CDR3 sequences, roughly 12% of them appearing once. Germline V lookup: CDR1 SGHNT, CDR2 YENEEA. The CDR3 extends over 15 amino acids. V was clipped by 2 bases and J by 2 bases; unmatched bases: 3. The study's findings and limits: VDJdb matching favored anti-spike CD8 responses, missing private and CD4 specificities.

This clonotype was counted many times. Its antigen is currently unknown. The rearrangement links TRBV11-3 to TRBJ2-1; 7 positions agree with TRBD1. The material was whole blood, obtained at baseline. The receptor's source is an adult who was a healthcare worker with PCR-confirmed SARS-CoV-2 infection or an uninfected control (not recorded which). As DNA, the CDR3 is TGTGCCAGCAGCTTAAGGGGGCAAACCTACAATGAGCAGTTCTTC. Translating gives CASSLRGQTYNEQFF.